This T cell receptor (beta chain) was identified in a study of spatial heterogeneity in lung cancer. Whole-study context: There were consistently more beta-chain sequences detected than alpha-chain sequences. The study's findings and limits: Counts for ubiquitous and regional expanded TCRs went along with ubiquitous and regional nonsynonymous mutations, respectively. The number of expanded tumor alpha and beta chains correlated with mutation number.

TCRdb analysed the 5' RACE reads with MiXCR anew, one entry per CDR3 protein. This table holds some 96,000 distinct CDR3 sequences, around 4.3% found once. CDR1 is LNHDA, CDR2 SQIVND, per germline (reference sequence). V shed 8 bases, J shed 5 bases, and the junction held 12 bases outside the gene matches. This CDR3 region has 15 residues. Documented time point: sample taken at primary tumor resection. Patients with untreated early-stage non-small cell lung cancer, numbering 72, were the donors. Whole RNA, which was extracted from tumor, nontumor lung tissue or frozen PBMC, was sequenced without any cell sorting. This clonotype was counted many times. As yet, its antigen is unknown.

The specimen was lung tumor tissue, collected at surgery. The receptor was isolated from a male donor with early-stage non-small cell lung cancer. The chain combines TRBV19 with TRBJ2-5, with 9 bases matching TRBD1. The CDR3 sequence is CASGLGTGPQETQYF. In DNA, the CDR3 is TGTGCCAGTGGCCTCGGGACAGGGCCCCAGGAGACCCAGTACTTC.